The rows below give T cell receptor beta chains drawn from one sample of a study of cytomegalovirus exposure and HLA in healthy donors. Libraries were prepared by immunoSEQ multiplex PCR; TCRdb keeps only in-frame clonotypes and omits some of them. The sample consists of over 110,000 clones, around nine tenths of them appearing once. Sequenced sample: PBMCs. These TCRs come from a man aged 18 to 30 in good health and CMV-seropositive. Both conserved end residues are part of each CDR3. Each record gives: clone size, J gene, V gene, D gene, CDR3 protein, CDR3 DNA. A D gene is named only where the DNA matches it firmly. Size values are once, few and many counts, or a class for expanded clones, and some rows have none.

>NA|TRBJ2-7|TRBV19|TRBD1
CASSFGTGGAAYEQYF
TGTGCCAGTAGTTTTGGGACAGGCGGCGCGGCCTACGAGCAGTACTTC
>NA|TRBJ1-1|TRBV5-1|NA
CASSAQGLNTEAFF
TGCGCCAGCAGCGCCCAGGGGCTCAACACTGAAGCTTTCTTT
>NA|TRBJ1-5|TRBV27|NA
CASSFPGQPQHF
TGTGCCAGCAGTTTCCCCGGTCAGCCCCAGCATTTT
>NA|TRBJ2-7|TRBV19|NA
CASSIRVGLSYEQYF
TGTGCCAGTAGTATAAGGGTGGGGCTCTCCTACGAGCAGTACTTC
>NA|TRBJ2-1|TRBV18|TRBD2
CASTSLPSGRGDEQFF
TGTGCCAGCACCTCCCTCCCTAGCGGGAGGGGGGATGAGCAGTTCTTC
>NA|TRBJ1-6|TRBV19|TRBD1
CASSRDRGNSPLHF
TGTGCCAGTAGTAGGGACAGGGGGAATTCACCCCTCCACTTT
>NA|TRBJ2-7|TRBV5-1|NA
CASSLARKHEQYF
TGCGCCAGCAGCTTGGCCCGAAAGCACGAGCAGTACTTC
>NA|TRBJ2-7|TRBV2|NA
CASSDEGYEQYF
TGTGCCAGCAGTGATGAGGGCTACGAGCAGTACTTC
>once|TRBJ2-7|TRBV6-6|NA
CASKAALYLSYEQYF
TGTGCCAGCAAGGCGGCGTTATACCTCTCCTACGAGCAGTACTTC
>NA|TRBJ2-2|TRBV7-6|NA
CASSPYREAGELFF
TGTGCCAGCAGCCCCTATCGAGAGGCCGGGGAGCTGTTTTTT
>NA|TRBJ2-3|TRBV10-2|TRBD2
CASSSGSGGATDTQYF
TGCGCCAGCAGTAGCGGGAGTGGAGGGGCCACAGATACGCAGTATTTT